This TCR beta chain was sequenced in a study of shared clonotypes between healthy human individuals. This clone was observed once. The junction does not match germline at one end; this may be a read error. In the original analysis: Junction-only sequences without quality scores came from ImmunoSEQ, so filtering differed. The repertoire was sequenced with immunoSEQ multiplex PCR; TCRdb's copy has only in-frame clones and lacks some. V, J and clone size are taken as reported in that table, and D and trimming were inferred from the DNA itself. The sample includes about 2.4 million clones, approximately 93% of them seen just once. This TCR was recovered from a man aged 18 to 30 in good health. Some clones in this sample may be carry-over from other donors' samples. The sample consisted of naive CD4+ T cells from PBMCs. Subset defined: CD45RA+ positively selected.

The CDR3 nucleotides read TGCGCCAGCAGCTTCTCCAACGAGCAGTACTTC. Its protein product is CASSFSNEQYF. This rearrangement joins TRBV5-1 to TRBJ2-7; no clear D. In germline, CDR1 is SGHRS, CDR2 YFSETQ. CDR3 length: 11 amino acids.